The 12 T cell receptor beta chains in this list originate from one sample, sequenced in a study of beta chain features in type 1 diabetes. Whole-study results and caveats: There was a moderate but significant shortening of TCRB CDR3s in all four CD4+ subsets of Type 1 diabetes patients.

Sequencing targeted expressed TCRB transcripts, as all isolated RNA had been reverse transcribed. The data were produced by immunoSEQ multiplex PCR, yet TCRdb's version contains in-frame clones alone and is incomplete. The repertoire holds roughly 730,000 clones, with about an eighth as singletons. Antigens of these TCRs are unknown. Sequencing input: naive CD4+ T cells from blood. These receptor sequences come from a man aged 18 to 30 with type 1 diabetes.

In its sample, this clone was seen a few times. CDR3 protein: CASSGLRSVPGASVGETQYF. The CDR3 DNA sequence: TGTGCCAGCAGTGGCCTCCGTTCTGTCCCAGGCGCTAGCGTTGGGGAGACCCAGTACTTC. The V gene is TRBV6-1, the J gene TRBJ2-5; the D gene is possibly TRBD2 (6 bases). Germline V gene lookup returns CDR1 MNHNS and CDR2 SASEGT. V was shortened by 4 bases and J by 5 bases, with 32 bases between the two germline ends. This CDR3 region has 20 residues.

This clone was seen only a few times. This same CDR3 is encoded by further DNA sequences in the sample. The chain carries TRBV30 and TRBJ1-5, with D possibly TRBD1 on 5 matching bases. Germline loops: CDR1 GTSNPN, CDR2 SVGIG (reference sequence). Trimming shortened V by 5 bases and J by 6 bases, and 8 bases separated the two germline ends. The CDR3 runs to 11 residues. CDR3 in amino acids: CAWGAGQPQHF. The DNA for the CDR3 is TGTGCCTGGGGGGCAGGTCAGCCCCAGCATTTT.

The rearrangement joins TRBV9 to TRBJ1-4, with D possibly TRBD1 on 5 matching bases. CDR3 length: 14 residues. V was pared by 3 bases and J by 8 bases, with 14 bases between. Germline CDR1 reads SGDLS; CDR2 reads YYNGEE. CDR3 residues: CASSDRQRAEKLFF. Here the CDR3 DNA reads TGTGCCAGCAGCGATCGACAGCGGGCCGAAAAACTGTTTTTT.

This CDR3 reads CASSLTPQGDHQPQHF. The CDR3 bases are TGTGCCAGCAGCTTAACACCTCAGGGAGACCATCAGCCCCAGCATTTT. The chain links TRBV7-8 to TRBJ1-5, with a possible D match to TRBD1 (5 bases). This CDR3 has 16 amino acids. Trimming took 2 bases from V and 5 from J, leaving 16 bases between them. In germline, CDR1 is SGHVS, CDR2 FQNEAQ.

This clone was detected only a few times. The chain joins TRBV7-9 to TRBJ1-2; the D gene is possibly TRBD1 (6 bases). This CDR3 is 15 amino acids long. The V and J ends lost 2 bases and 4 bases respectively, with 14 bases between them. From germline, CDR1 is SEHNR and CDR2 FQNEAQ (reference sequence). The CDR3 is CASSLSGEQGYGYTF. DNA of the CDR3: TGTGCCAGCAGCTTATCAGGGGAACAAGGCTATGGCTACACCTTC.

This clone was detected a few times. The CDR3 is CASSETGVNTEAFF. The DNA of the CDR3 is TGTGCCAGCAGTGAAACAGGGGTGAACACTGAAGCTTTCTTT. The rearrangement joins TRBV6-5 to TRBJ1-1; 7 bases match TRBD1. The CDR3 is made up of 14 amino acids. Per germline, CDR1 MNHEY and CDR2 SVGAGI. J gave up 0 bases and V 5 bases, and 3 bases lay outside the gene matches.

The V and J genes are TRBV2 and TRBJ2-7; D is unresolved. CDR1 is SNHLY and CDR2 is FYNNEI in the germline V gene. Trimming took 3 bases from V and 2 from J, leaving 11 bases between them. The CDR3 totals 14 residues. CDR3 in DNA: TGTGCCAGCAGTGATCGCGCCGTGACCTACGAGCAGTACTTC. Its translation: CASSDRAVTYEQYF.

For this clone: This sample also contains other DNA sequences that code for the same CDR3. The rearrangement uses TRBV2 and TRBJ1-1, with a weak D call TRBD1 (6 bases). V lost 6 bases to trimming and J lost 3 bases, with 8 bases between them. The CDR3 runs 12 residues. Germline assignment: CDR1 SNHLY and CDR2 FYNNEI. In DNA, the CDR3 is TGTGCCAGCAGCACAGGGTACACTGAAGCTTTCTTT. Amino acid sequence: CASSTGYTEAFF.

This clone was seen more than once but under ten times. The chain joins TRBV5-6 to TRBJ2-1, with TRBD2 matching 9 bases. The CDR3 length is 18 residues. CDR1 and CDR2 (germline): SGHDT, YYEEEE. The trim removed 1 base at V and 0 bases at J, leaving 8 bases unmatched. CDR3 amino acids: CASSLLIAGASSYNEQFF. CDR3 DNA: TGTGCCAGCAGCTTGTTAATAGCGGGGGCTAGCTCCTACAATGAGCAGTTCTTC.

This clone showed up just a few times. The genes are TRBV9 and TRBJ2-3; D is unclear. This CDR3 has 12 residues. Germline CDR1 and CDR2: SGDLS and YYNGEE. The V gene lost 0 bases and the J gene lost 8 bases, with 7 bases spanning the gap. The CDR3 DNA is TGTGCCAGCAGCGTAGTTTCGGGTACGCAGTATTTT. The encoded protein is CASSVVSGTQYF. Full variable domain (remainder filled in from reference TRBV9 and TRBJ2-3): DSGVTQTPKHLITATGQRVTLRCSPRSGDLSVYWYQQSLDQGLQFLIQYYNGEERAKGNILERFSAQQFPDLHSELNLSSLELGDSALYFCASSVVSGTQYFGPGTRLTVL.

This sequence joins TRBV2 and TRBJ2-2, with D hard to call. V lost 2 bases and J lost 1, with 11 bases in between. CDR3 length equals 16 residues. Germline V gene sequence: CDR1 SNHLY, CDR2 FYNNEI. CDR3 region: CASSEFHSLNTGELFF. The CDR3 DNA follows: TGTGCCAGCAGTGAATTTCACAGCTTGAACACCGGGGAGCTGTTTTTT.

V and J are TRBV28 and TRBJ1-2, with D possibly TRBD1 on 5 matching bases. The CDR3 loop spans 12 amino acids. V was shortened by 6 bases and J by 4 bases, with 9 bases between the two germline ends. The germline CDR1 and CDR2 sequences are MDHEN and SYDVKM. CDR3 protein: CASSQGFYGYTF. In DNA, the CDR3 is TGTGCCAGCAGCCAGGGTTTCTATGGCTACACCTTC.